The rows below give T cell receptor beta chains drawn from one sample of a study of T cells in localized non-small cell lung cancer. The table came from immunoSEQ multiplex PCR; TCRdb's copy has only in-frame clones and leaves some out. The profile shows 20,000 to 25,000 clones, around 86% of them singletons. The source was PBMCs, collected before any cancer treatment. Every receptor here comes from a man aged 35-69 years with stage II squamous cell lung carcinoma. CDR3s include the opening cysteine and the closing phenylalanine or tryptophan. Fields, in order: V gene, clone size, J gene, D gene, CDR3 protein, CDR3 DNA. D genes are given only for firm matches. Rows may omit the clone size; those that give it use once, few, many or a size class.

>TRBV9|once|TRBJ2-3|NA
CASSLQGGTDTQYF
TGTGCCAGCAGCTTACAGGGCGGCACAGATACGCAGTATTTT
>TRBV11-2|NA|TRBJ1-2|NA
CASSLVGARGGYTF
TGTGCCAGCAGCTTAGTGGGGGCCCGTGGGGGCTACACCTTC
>TRBV5-1|NA|TRBJ2-2|TRBD2
CASSSGLAGLQNTGELFF
TGCGCCAGCAGCTCGGGACTAGCGGGCCTACAGAACACCGGGGAGCTGTTTTTT
>TRBV21-1|NA|TRBJ2-5|NA
CASSARGPPAGETQYF
TGTGCCAGCAGCGCCCGTGGGCCTCCAGCAGGAGAGACCCAGTACTTC
>TRBV19|medium-sized|TRBJ1-4|NA
CASREPANEKLFF
TGTGCCAGTAGGGAGCCAGCTAATGAAAAACTGTTTTTT
>TRBV9|NA|TRBJ1-1|NA
CASSVEDGYEAFF
TGTGCCAGCAGCGTTGAGGACGGCTATGAAGCTTTCTTT
>TRBV6-1|NA|TRBJ2-5|NA
CASSLIGRETQYF
TGTGCCAGCAGCCTCATCGGACGGGAGACCCAGTACTTC
>TRBV5-1|NA|TRBJ2-4|NA
CASSLEPLAKNIQYF
TGCGCCAGCAGCTTGGAACCCCTAGCCAAAAACATTCAGTACTTC
>TRBV5-1|NA|TRBJ1-2|NA
CASSLNGREAYGYTF
TGCGCCAGCAGCTTGAATGGGCGGGAAGCCTATGGCTACACCTTC
>TRBV11-3|NA|TRBJ1-4|TRBD1
CASSLGGTGGEKLFF
TGTGCCAGCAGCTTAGGGGGGACAGGCGGTGAAAAACTGTTTTTT
>TRBV2|once|TRBJ2-1|NA
CASSEFWGINYNEQFF
TGTGCCAGCAGTGAATTTTGGGGGATCAACTACAATGAGCAGTTCTTC
>TRBV5-6|NA|TRBJ2-1|TRBD1
CASSSTAGTGSWNEQFF
TGTGCCAGCAGTTCTACCGCCGGGACAGGGAGTTGGAATGAGCAGTTCTTC
>TRBV7-9|NA|TRBJ2-1|TRBD2
CASSPLAGASYNEQFF
TGTGCCAGCAGCCCACTAGCGGGGGCCTCCTACAATGAGCAGTTCTTC
>TRBV30|NA|TRBJ1-5|NA
CAWSVLGSNQPQHF
TGTGCCTGGAGTGTACTGGGGAGCAATCAGCCCCAGCATTTT
>TRBV5-5|NA|TRBJ2-1|NA
CASSVQGGRHNEQFF
TGTGCCAGCAGCGTACAGGGAGGTAGGCACAATGAGCAGTTCTTC
>TRBV14|few|TRBJ2-1|NA
CASSLGGRQFF
TGTGCCAGCAGCCTGGGGGGCCGGCAGTTCTTC
>TRBV6-1|NA|TRBJ1-6|TRBD1
CAGHSGTGRNSPLHF
TGTGCCGGGCACTCCGGGACAGGGCGCAATTCACCCCTCCACTTT
>TRBV21-1|NA|TRBJ2-1|NA
CASSKALFRGRACEQFF
TGTGCCAGCAGCAAAGCGCTTTTTCGGGGGAGGGCCTGTGAGCAGTTCTTC
>TRBV5-4|NA|TRBJ2-3|TRBD2
CASSPRLAGADTQYF
TGTGCCAGCAGCCCTAGACTAGCAGGCGCAGATACGCAGTATTTT
>TRBV10-3|NA|TRBJ2-7|TRBD1
CAIDRGQGADEQYF
TGTGCCATCGACCGGGGACAGGGGGCAGACGAGCAGTACTTC
>TRBV19|NA|TRBJ1-1|NA
CASRGDEAFF
TGTGCCAGTAGGGGAGATGAAGCTTTCTTT
>TRBV10-3|NA|TRBJ1-1|NA
CAIREDTEAFF
TGTGCCATCAGGGAGGACACTGAAGCTTTCTTT
>TRBV30|NA|TRBJ2-3|NA
CACRLGPDTQYF
TGTGCCTGCCGGCTAGGGCCAGATACGCAGTATTTT
>TRBV7-3|NA|TRBJ1-5|NA
CASSFRDGSNQPQHF
TGTGCCAGCAGCTTTAGGGATGGTAGCAATCAGCCCCAGCATTTT
>TRBV30|once|TRBJ2-1|TRBD1
CAWSMGLTGVREQFF
TGTGCCTGGAGTATGGGTCTGACAGGGGTGAGGGAGCAGTTCTTC
>TRBV2|NA|TRBJ1-4|TRBD1
CASSESRTGGTKKLFF
TGTGCCAGCAGTGAAAGTCGGACAGGGGGCACGAAAAAACTGTTTTTT
>TRBV6-1|NA|TRBJ2-5|NA
CASSSGPAWETQYF
TGTGCCAGCAGTTCGGGACCCGCCTGGGAGACCCAGTACTTC
>TRBV6-1|NA|TRBJ2-7|TRBD2
CASTRAGGFNEQYF
TGTGCCAGCACTAGAGCGGGAGGATTCAACGAGCAGTACTTC
>TRBV27|NA|TRBJ1-5|TRBD1
CASSLQTGWQPQHF
TGTGCCAGCAGTTTACAGACAGGGTGGCAGCCCCAGCATTTT
>TRBV7-9|NA|TRBJ2-7|NA
CASSPRTQEKYEQYF
TGTGCCAGCAGCCCCCGGACTCAGGAGAAGTACGAGCAGTACTTC
>TRBV18|NA|TRBJ1-1|NA
CASSQGQNTEAFF
TGTGCCAGCTCACAGGGACAGAACACTGAAGCTTTCTTT
>TRBV27|NA|TRBJ2-7|TRBD2
CASSLVAGLPSEQYF
TGTGCCAGCAGTTTGGTAGCGGGGCTCCCCTCCGAGCAGTACTTC
>TRBV30|once|TRBJ1-3|NA
CAWSRTGGNTIYF
TGTGCCTGGAGTAGGACCGGCGGGAACACCATATATTTT
>TRBV7-8|NA|TRBJ2-1|NA
CASSPPWGSSYNEQFF
TGTGCCAGCAGCCCTCCCTGGGGTAGCTCCTACAATGAGCAGTTCTTC
>TRBV7-9|NA|TRBJ1-2|NA
CASSLEFSQNYGYTF
TGTGCCAGCAGCTTAGAATTCAGTCAGAACTATGGCTACACCTTC
>TRBV19|NA|TRBJ2-2|TRBD2
CASSPLTSGSSTGELFF
TGTGCCAGTAGTCCTCTGACTAGCGGGAGCAGCACCGGGGAGCTGTTTTTT
>TRBV29-1|NA|TRBJ2-1|TRBD1
CSVVRDRDSGEQFF
TGCAGCGTTGTCCGGGACAGGGACTCCGGTGAGCAGTTCTTC
>TRBV10-3|NA|TRBJ1-1|NA
CAIRRGGNTEAFF
TGTGCCATCAGAAGGGGGGGAAACACTGAAGCTTTCTTT
>TRBV9|NA|TRBJ2-2|NA
CASSHPTGELFF
TGTGCCAGCAGCCATCCCACCGGGGAGCTGTTTTTT
>TRBV7-6|NA|TRBJ1-3|NA
CASSLASGNTIYF
TGTGCCAGCAGCTTAGCCTCGGGAAACACCATATATTTT
>TRBV27|NA|TRBJ1-1|NA
CASSLGVQAEAFF
TGTGCCAGCAGTTTAGGCGTGCAGGCTGAAGCTTTCTTT
>TRBV9|once|TRBJ2-7|NA
CASSGGSSAPQYF
TGTGCCAGCAGCGGTGGGAGTAGCGCGCCGCAGTACTTC
>TRBV5-4|NA|TRBJ1-2|TRBD1
CASSLGQGISDYGYTF
TGTGCCAGCAGCCTCGGACAGGGGATTTCGGACTATGGCTACACCTTC
>TRBV5-1|NA|TRBJ1-4|NA
CASSLGQQGEKLFF
TGCGCCAGCAGCTTGGGCCAACAGGGCGAAAAACTGTTTTTT
>TRBV6-1|NA|TRBJ1-3|NA
CASSPTGAIGDTIYF
TGTGCCAGCAGTCCTACCGGGGCGATCGGTGACACCATATATTTT
>TRBV9|NA|TRBJ2-3|TRBD2
CASSVAAGGFADTQYF
TGTGCCAGCAGCGTAGCGGCGGGGGGGTTTGCAGATACGCAGTATTTT
>TRBV5-1|NA|TRBJ1-1|TRBD1
CASTPGQNIMNTEAFF
TGCGCCAGCACACCGGGACAGAATATCATGAACACTGAAGCTTTCTTT
>TRBV28|few|TRBJ2-7|NA
CATRGTPEQYF
TGTGCCACCAGAGGTACGCCCGAGCAGTACTTC